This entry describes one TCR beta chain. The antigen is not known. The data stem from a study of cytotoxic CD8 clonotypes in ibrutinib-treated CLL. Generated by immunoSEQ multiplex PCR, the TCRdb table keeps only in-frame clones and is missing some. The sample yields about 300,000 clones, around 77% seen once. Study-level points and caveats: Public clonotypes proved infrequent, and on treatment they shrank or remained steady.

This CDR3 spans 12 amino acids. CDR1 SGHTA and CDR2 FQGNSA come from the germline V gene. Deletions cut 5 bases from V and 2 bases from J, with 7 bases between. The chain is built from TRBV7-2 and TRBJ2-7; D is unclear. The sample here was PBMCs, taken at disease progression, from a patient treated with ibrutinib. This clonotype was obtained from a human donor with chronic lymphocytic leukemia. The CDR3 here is CASSRETYEQYF. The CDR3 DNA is TGTGCCAGCAGCCGAGAGACCTACGAGCAGTACTTC.